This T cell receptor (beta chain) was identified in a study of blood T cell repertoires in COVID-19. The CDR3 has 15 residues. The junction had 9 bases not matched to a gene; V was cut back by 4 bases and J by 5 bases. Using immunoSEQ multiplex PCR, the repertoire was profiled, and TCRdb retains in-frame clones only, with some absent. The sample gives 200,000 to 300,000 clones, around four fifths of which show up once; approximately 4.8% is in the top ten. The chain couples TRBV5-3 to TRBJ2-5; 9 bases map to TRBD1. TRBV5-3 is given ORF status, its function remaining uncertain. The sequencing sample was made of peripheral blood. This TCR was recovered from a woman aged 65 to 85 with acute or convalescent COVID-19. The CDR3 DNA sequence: TGTGCCAGAAGCCAAACCCACAGGGGGCGTGAGACCCAGTACTTC. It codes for CARSQTHRGRETQYF.